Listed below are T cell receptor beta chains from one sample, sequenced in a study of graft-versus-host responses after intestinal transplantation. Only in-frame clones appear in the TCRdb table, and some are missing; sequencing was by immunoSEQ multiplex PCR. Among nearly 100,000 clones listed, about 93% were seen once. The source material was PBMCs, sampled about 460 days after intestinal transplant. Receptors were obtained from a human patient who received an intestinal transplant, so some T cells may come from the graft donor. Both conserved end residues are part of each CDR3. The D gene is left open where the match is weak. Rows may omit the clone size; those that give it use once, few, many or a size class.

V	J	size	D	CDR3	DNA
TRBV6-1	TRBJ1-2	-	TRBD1	CASSNRQGRNGYTF	TGTGCCAGCAGTAACCGACAGGGACGGAATGGCTACACCTTC
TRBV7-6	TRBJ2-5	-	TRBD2	CASSSGGAGPDGETQYF	TGTGCCAGCAGCTCCGGGGGGGCGGGGCCCGATGGGGAGACCCAGTACTTC
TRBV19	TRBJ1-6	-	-	CASSIGGPLHF	TGTGCCAGTAGTATTGGTGGACCCCTCCACTTT
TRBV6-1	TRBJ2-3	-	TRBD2	CASSGGWTDTQYF	TGTGCCTCTAGCGGGGGCTGGACAGATACGCAGTATTTT
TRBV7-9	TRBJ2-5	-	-	CASAGARETQYF	TGTGCCAGCGCAGGGGCCCGAGAGACCCAGTACTTC
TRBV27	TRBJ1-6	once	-	CASSLYENSPLHF	TGTGCCAGCAGTTTGTACGAGAATTCACCCCTCCACTTT
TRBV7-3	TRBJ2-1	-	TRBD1	CASSLTQGAGNEQFF	TGTGCCAGCAGCTTAACGCAGGGGGCAGGTAATGAGCAGTTCTTC
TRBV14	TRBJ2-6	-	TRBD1	CASSQVGWGTGHSGANVLTF	TGTGCCAGCAGCCAAGTGGGTTGGGGGACAGGACACTCTGGGGCCAACGTCCTGACTTTC
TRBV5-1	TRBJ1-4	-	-	CASSLAGEKLFF	TGCGCCAGCAGCTTGGCCGGTGAAAAACTGTTTTTT
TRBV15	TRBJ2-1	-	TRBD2	CATIPWGGGGNEQFF	TGTGCCACCATCCCCTGGGGCGGGGGGGGCAATGAGCAGTTCTTC
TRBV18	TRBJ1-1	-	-	CASSPTTGNTEAFF	TGTGCCAGCTCACCTACTACAGGGAACACTGAAGCTTTCTTT
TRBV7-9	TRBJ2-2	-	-	CASSFGTGELFF	TGTGCCAGCAGCTTCGGCACCGGGGAGCTGTTTTTT
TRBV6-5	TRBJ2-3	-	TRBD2	CASSPLAGGRDTQYF	TGTGCCAGCAGTCCACTAGCGGGGGGGCGAGATACGCAGTATTTT
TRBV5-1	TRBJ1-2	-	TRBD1	CASSLGTGDYGYTF	TGCGCCAGCAGCTTGGGGACAGGGGACTATGGCTACACCTTC
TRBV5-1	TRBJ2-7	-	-	CASSLGGTEQYF	TGCGCCAGCAGCTTGGGAGGGACTGAGCAGTACTTC
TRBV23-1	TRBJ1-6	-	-	CASSQSEGSTLLNSPLHF	TGCGCCAGCAGTCAATCTGAAGGTAGCACCCTTCTTAATTCACCCCTCCACTTT
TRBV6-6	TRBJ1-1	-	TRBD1	CASSYPDRDRGPEAFF	TGTGCCAGCAGTTACCCAGACCGGGACAGGGGCCCTGAAGCTTTCTTT
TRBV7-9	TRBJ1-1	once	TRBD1	CASSLGQGGYTEAFF	TGTGCCAGCAGCTTAGGACAGGGAGGGTACACTGAAGCTTTCTTT
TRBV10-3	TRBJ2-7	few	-	CAISESKGEQYF	TGTGCCATCAGTGAGTCAAAGGGGGAGCAGTACTTC
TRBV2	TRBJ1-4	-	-	CASTWKSEKLFF	TGTGCCAGCACGTGGAAGAGTGAAAAACTGTTTTTT
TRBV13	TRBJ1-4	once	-	CASSLVTGGNEKLFF	TGTGCCAGCAGCTTAGTGACAGGTGGAAATGAAAAACTGTTTTTT
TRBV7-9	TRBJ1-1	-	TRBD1	CASSLYRDRGNTEAFF	TGTGCCAGCAGCCTGTACCGGGACAGGGGGAACACTGAAGCTTTCTTT
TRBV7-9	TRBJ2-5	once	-	CASSSPQKETQYF	TGTGCCAGCAGCTCCCCCCAAAAAGAGACCCAGTACTTC
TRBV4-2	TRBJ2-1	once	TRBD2	CASSPIAGGSSYNEQFF	TGTGCCAGCAGCCCCATAGCGGGGGGAAGCTCCTACAATGAGCAGTTCTTC
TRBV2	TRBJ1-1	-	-	CASTGDANTEAFF	TGTGCCAGCACCGGGGACGCGAACACTGAAGCTTTCTTT
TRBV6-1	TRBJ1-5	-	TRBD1	CASSDDRDQPQHF	TGTGCCAGCAGTGATGACAGGGATCAGCCCCAGCATTTT
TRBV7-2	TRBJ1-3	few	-	CATNSGGVGTGNTIYF	TGTGCCACCAACTCCGGGGGGGTGGGCACTGGAAACACCATATATTTT
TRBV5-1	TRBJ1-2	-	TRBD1	CASSLEGGAGYTF	TGCGCCAGCAGCTTGGAAGGGGGCGCGGGCTACACCTTC
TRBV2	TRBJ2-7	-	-	CASSEFGGDQYEQYF	TGTGCCAGCAGTGAGTTCGGGGGCGATCAGTACGAGCAGTACTTC